This TCR beta chain was identified during a study of cytomegalovirus exposure and HLA in healthy donors. Study-level results: A later analysis showed TCR association rates differing by HLA locus, peaking at DRB1 and lowest at HLA-C. Later analysis identified a missense DCLRE1C variant that was linked to TCR beta V- and J-gene trimming.

Researchers ran the PCR with 60 Vbeta and 13 Jbeta primers. The repertoire was sequenced with immunoSEQ multiplex PCR; TCRdb's copy has only in-frame clones and lacks some. The table has about 120,000 clones, roughly 80% seen once; the top ten hold 2% to 3%. A single count supports this clone. Antigen specificity is unknown. With 2 bases clipped from V and 4 bases from J, the junction kept 7 bases outside the gene matches. The CDR3 spans 15 residues. CDR1 and CDR2 (germline): SGHRS, YFSETQ. This clonotype was obtained from a female donor in good health and CMV-seronegative. The chain uses TRBV5-1 and TRBJ2-7; 9 nucleotides agree with TRBD2. Material for sequencing was PBMCs. CDR3 in DNA: TGCGCCAGCAGCTTCTCGAGCGGGGGGAGGTACGAGCAGTACTTC. It specifies CASSFSSGGRYEQYF.